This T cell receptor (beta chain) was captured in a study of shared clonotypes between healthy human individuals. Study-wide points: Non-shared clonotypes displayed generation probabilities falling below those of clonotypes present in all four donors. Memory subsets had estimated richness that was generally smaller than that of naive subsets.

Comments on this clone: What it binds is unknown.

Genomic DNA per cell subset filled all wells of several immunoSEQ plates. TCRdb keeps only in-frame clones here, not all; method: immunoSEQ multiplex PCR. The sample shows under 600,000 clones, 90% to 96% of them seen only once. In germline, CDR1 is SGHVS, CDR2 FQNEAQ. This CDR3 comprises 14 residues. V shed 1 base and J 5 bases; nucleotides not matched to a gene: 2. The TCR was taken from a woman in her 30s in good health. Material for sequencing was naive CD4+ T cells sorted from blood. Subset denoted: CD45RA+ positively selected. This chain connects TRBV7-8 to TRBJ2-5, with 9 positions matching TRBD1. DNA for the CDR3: TGTGCCAGCAGCTTAGTGACAGGGGGGGAGACCCAGTACTTC. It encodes CASSLVTGGETQYF.